These 18 T cell receptor beta chains came from one sample sequenced in a study of blood T cell repertoires in COVID-19. The data were produced by immunoSEQ multiplex PCR, yet TCRdb's version contains in-frame clones alone and is incomplete. The data show about 170,000 clones, 85% seen once. The specimen sequenced was peripheral blood. These receptors all come from a human donor with acute or convalescent COVID-19. The donor label of this sample is uncertain.

The rearrangement links TRBV5-1 to TRBJ1-4; weak D call: TRBD1 (5 bases). CDR3 length: 15 amino acids. CDR1 and CDR2 (germline): SGHRS, YFSETQ. Trimming left V 4 bases short and J 7 bases short, with 17 bases between. The CDR3 region is CASSQTPGMGEKLFF. The DNA of the CDR3 is TGCGCCAGCAGCCAGACCCCAGGGATGGGTGAAAAACTGTTTTTT.

The rearrangement joins TRBV10-2 to TRBJ1-5; D gene ambiguous. Germline CDR1 WSHSY, CDR2 SAAADI. Trimming left V 6 bases short and J 0 bases short, with 9 bases between. The CDR3 is 14 residues long. CDR3 loop: CASSATNSNQPQHF. The CDR3 DNA is TGCGCCAGCAGCGCCACTAATAGCAATCAGCCCCAGCATTTT.

The gene calls are TRBV27 and TRBJ1-4; TRBD1 matches 9 bases. Germline-derived CDR1 and CDR2 are MNHEY and SMNVEV (reference sequence). V gave up 4 bases and J gave up 5 bases; unmatched junction bases: 5. There are 15 residues in the CDR3. CDR3 sequence: CASSYGDRVNEKLFF. In DNA form, the CDR3 reads TGTGCCAGCAGTTACGGGGACAGGGTGAATGAAAAACTGTTTTTT.

The gene calls are TRBV5-6 and TRBJ2-7, with D maybe TRBD1 (5 bases). Trimming removed 0 bases from V and 3 bases from J, with 7 bases in between. The CDR3 spans 13 residues. Germline V gene data show CDR1 as SGHDT and CDR2 as YYEEEE. CDR3 residues: CASSLDRSYEQYF. The CDR3 bases are TGTGCCAGCAGCTTGGACAGGAGCTACGAGCAGTACTTC.

The chain combines TRBV4-2 with TRBJ1-2; 9 bases fit TRBD1. Per the germline V gene, CDR1 is LGHNA and CDR2 is YNFKEQ. Trimming at V came to 0 bases and at J to 7 bases, leaving 3 bases not matched to a gene. The CDR3 spans 14 residues. CDR3 nucleotides: TGTGCCAGCAGCCAAGATGGACAGGGGCTTGGCTACACCTTC. It is translated as CASSQDGQGLGYTF.

The chain combines TRBV27 with TRBJ1-4, with 11 bases fitting TRBD1. CDR1 is MNHEY, CDR2 SMNVEV, per germline (reference sequence). The CDR3 is 15 residues long. V trimming: 4 bases; J trimming: 9 bases; junction bases outside the gene matches: 7. The CDR3: CASSSLGDRGKKLFF. The CDR3 nucleotides read TGTGCCAGCAGTTCGCTAGGGGACAGGGGGAAAAAACTGTTTTTT.

A single count supports this clone. The V gene is TRBV5-1, the J gene TRBJ1-2; D is possibly TRBD1 (6 bases). This CDR3 is built from 12 residues. Germline V gives CDR1 SGHRS, CDR2 YFSETQ. V was trimmed by 2 bases and J by 8 bases, leaving 10 bases between them. CDR3 amino acids: CASSFTGRGYTF. DNA of the CDR3: TGCGCCAGCAGCTTTACAGGGAGAGGCTACACCTTC.

The gene calls are TRBV7-8 and TRBJ1-1; TRBD1 is a possible D gene (6 bases). This CDR3 contains 16 residues. CDR1 is SGHVS and CDR2 is FQNEAQ in the germline V gene. Trimming left V 5 bases short and J 4 bases short, with 20 bases between. CDR3 DNA: TGTGCCAGCAGCCCCCGAGAGAGGGGGACGGGCACTGAAGCTTTCTTT. Translating gives CASSPRERGTGTEAFF.

The chain uses TRBV18 and TRBJ1-1, with D tentatively TRBD1 (6 bases). This CDR3 is built from 15 residues. V was pared by 1 base and J by 2 bases, with 11 bases between. Germline loops: CDR1 KGHSH, CDR2 LQKENI. CDR3 coding DNA: TGTGCCAGCTCACCACGGGGGCCAGGAAACACTGAAGCTTTCTTT. Its translation: CASSPRGPGNTEAFF.

This chain links TRBV5-6 with TRBJ1-3; D is uncertain. Germline CDR1 is SGHDT and CDR2 is YYEEEE. The CDR3 spans 16 residues. V lost 0 bases, J lost 0 bases, and 10 bases lay in between. This chain's CDR3 is CASSLAQHLSGNTIYF. The DNA of the CDR3 is TGTGCCAGCAGCTTGGCACAGCATCTCTCTGGAAACACCATATATTTT.

The chain employs TRBV6-1 and TRBJ1-4, with 10 bases aligning to TRBD1. This CDR3 contains 15 residues. Germline V gene data show CDR1 as MNHNS and CDR2 as SASEGT. V trimming: 1 base; J trimming: 7 bases; junction bases outside the gene matches: 3. The DNA of the CDR3 is TGTGCCAGCAGTGAAGGACAGGGGGCCTTTGAAAAACTGTTTTTT. Amino acids: CASSEGQGAFEKLFF.

This clone showed up many times. The gene calls are TRBV7-9 and TRBJ1-2; 10 bases align to TRBD1. V trimming: 5 bases; J trimming: 6 bases; junction bases outside the gene matches: 6. The germline V gene has CDR1 SEHNR and CDR2 FQNEAQ (reference sequence). The CDR3 length is 14 residues. The CDR3: CASSPRQGADGYTF. The CDR3 bases are TGTGCCAGCAGCCCCCGACAGGGGGCGGATGGCTACACCTTC.

This clone was seen once. The V gene is TRBV5-8, the J gene TRBJ2-1; the match to TRBD2 covers 13 bases. Losses at the gene ends were 0 bases for V and 14 bases for J; bases not matched to a gene: 11. The CDR3 extends over 16 amino acids. Germline V gene data show CDR1 as SGHTS and CDR2 as YDEGEE. CDR3 coding DNA: TGTGCCAGCAGCTTGGGACTAGCGGGGGGAACCGAGGGGAAGTTCTTC. As protein: CASSLGLAGGTEGKFF.

This chain joins TRBV7-2 and TRBJ1-6; 7 bases match TRBD1. The germline V gene has CDR1 SGHTA and CDR2 FQGNSA. The CDR3 spans 14 residues. V shed 4 bases and J 11 bases; nucleotides not matched to a gene: 8. In nucleotides, the CDR3 is TGTGCCAGCAGCTCCCGACAGGGTTCGCCACCCCTCCACTTT. Its translation: CASSSRQGSPPLHF.

The chain uses TRBV7-3 and TRBJ1-1; D possibly corresponds to TRBD1 (6 bases). With 6 bases removed from V and 0 bases from J, the gap between germline ends came to 14 bases. CDR3 size: 15 residues. CDR1 and CDR2 (germline): SGHTA, FQGTGA. CDR3 in amino acids: CASSKQGLMNTEAFF. The DNA of the CDR3 is TGTGCCAGCAGTAAACAGGGCCTCATGAACACTGAAGCTTTCTTT.

This rearrangement joins TRBV3-1 (or the pseudogene TRBV3-2) to TRBJ1-4; D is unresolved. The CDR3 extends over 13 amino acids. Trimming cost V 4 bases and J 4 bases, with 7 bases left between them. Germline CDR1 LGHDT, CDR2 YNNKEL (reference sequence). The CDR3 region is CASSPTLNEKLFF. CDR3 in DNA: TGTGCCAGCAGCCCCACTCTTAATGAAAAACTGTTTTTT.

A single count supports this clone. The rearrangement uses TRBV27 and TRBJ1-5; possibly TRBD1 for D (6 bases). V was trimmed by 6 bases and J by 0 bases, leaving 15 bases between them. This CDR3 is built from 16 residues. The germline V gene has CDR1 MNHEY and CDR2 SMNVEV (reference sequence). CDR3: CASSRNRVNSNQPQHF. CDR3 nucleotide sequence: TGTGCCAGCAGCAGAAACAGGGTTAATAGCAATCAGCCCCAGCATTTT.

This clone has a handful of counts. The chain is built from TRBV6-4 and TRBJ1-2; no clear D gene. The germline gives CDR1 MRHNA, CDR2 SNTAGT. Trimming stripped 3 bases from V and 4 bases from J, with 12 bases between. This CDR3 has 14 residues. The CDR3 DNA follows: TGTGCCAGCAGTGAAACCACGGTCTCCTATGGCTACACCTTC. Translating it yields CASSETTVSYGYTF.